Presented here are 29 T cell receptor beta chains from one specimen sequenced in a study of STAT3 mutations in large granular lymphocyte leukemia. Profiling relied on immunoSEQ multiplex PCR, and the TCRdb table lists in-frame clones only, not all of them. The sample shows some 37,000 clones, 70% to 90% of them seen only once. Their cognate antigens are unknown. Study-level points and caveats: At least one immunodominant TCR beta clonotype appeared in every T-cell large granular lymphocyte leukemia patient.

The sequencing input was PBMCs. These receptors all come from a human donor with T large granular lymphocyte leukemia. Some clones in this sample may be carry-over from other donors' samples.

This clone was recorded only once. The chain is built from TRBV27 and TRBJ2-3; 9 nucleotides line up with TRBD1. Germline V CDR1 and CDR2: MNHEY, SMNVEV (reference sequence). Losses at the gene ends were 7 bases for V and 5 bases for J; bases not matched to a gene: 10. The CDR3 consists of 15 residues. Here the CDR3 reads CASTTPTGGGDTQYF. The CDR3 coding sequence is TGTGCCAGCACCACACCGACAGGGGGTGGAGATACGCAGTATTTT.

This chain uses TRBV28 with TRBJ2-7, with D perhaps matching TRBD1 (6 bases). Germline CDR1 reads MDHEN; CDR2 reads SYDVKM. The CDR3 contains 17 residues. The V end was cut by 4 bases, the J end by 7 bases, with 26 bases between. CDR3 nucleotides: TGTGCCAGCAGTTCAACAAATTCACCGTGGGACACTGGAGAGCAGTACTTC. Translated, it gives CASSSTNSPWDTGEQYF.

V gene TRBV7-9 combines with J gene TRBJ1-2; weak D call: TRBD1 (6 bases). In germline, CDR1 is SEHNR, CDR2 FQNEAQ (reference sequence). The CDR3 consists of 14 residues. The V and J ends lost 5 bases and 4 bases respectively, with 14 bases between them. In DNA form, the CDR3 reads TGTGCCAGCAGCACGGTACAGGGATCCTATGGCTACACCTTC. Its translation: CASSTVQGSYGYTF.

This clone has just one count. The CDR3 nucleotides are TGCGCCAGCAGGGGGGGGGTAGGAAACACTGAAGCTTTCTTT. Protein: CASRGGVGNTEAFF. V and J are TRBV5-1 and TRBJ1-1; D perhaps matches TRBD1 (5 bases). V dropped 5 bases and J dropped 2 bases, with 13 bases sitting between them. Germline V gene data show CDR1 as SGHRS and CDR2 as YFSETQ. The length of the CDR3 is 14 residues. The full variable domain, completed using reference TRBV5-1 and TRBJ1-1, is KAGVTQTPRYLIKTRGQQVTLSCSPISGHRSVSWYQQTPGQGLQFLFEYFSETQRNKGNFPGRFSGRQFSNSRSEMNVSTLELGDSALYLCASRGGVGNTEAFFGQGTRLTVV.

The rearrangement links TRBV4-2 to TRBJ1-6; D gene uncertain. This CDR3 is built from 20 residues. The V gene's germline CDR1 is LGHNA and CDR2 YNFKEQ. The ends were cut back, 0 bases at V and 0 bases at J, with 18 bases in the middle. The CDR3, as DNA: TGTGCCAGCAGCCAAGATTCGTTGCCACCCCGAAGCTCCTATAATTCACCCCTCCACTTT. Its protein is CASSQDSLPPRSSYNSPLHF.

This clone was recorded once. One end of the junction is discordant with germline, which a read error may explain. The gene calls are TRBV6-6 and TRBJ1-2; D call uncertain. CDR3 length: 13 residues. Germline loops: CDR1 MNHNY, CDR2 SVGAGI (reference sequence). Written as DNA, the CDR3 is TGCGGGGTTGGGGAGACGGGTGACTATGGCTACACCTTC. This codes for CGVGETGDYGYTF.

The CDR3, as DNA: TGTGCCAGCAGCTTAATGGGGACTAGTGGCGAGCAGTACTTC. Translation gives CASSLMGTSGEQYF. This chain links TRBV11-2 with TRBJ2-7; the match to TRBD2 covers 8 bases. The germline gives CDR1 SGHAT, CDR2 FQNNGV. V was pared by 2 bases and J by 6 bases, with 6 bases of the junction left unmatched. The CDR3 contains 14 residues.

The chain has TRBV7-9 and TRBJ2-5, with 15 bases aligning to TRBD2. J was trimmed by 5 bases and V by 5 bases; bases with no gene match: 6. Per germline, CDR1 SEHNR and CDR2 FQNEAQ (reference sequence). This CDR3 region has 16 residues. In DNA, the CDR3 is TGTGCCAGCAGCACCGGACTAGCGGGGGGGTGGGAGACCCAGTACTTC. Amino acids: CASSTGLAGGWETQYF. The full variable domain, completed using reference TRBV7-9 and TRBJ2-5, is DTGVSQNPRHKITKRGQNVTFRCDPISEHNRLYWYRQTLGQGPEFLTYFQNEAQLEKSRLLSDRFSAERPKGSFSTLEIQRTEQGDSAMYLCASSTGLAGGWETQYFGPGTRLLVL.

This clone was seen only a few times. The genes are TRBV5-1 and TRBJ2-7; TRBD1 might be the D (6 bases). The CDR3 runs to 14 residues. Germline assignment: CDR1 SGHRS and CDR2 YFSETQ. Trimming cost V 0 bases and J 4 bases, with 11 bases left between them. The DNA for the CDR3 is TGCGCCAGCAGCTTGGAGGGCAGGGGTTACGAGCAGTACGTC. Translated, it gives CASSLEGRGYEQYV.

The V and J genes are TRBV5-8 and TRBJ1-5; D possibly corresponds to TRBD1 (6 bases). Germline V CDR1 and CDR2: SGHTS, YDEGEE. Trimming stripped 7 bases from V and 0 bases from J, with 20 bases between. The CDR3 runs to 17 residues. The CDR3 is CASDPRQGNYSNQPQHF. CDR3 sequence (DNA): TGTGCCAGCGACCCCCGGCAGGGGAATTATAGCAATCAGCCCCAGCATTTT. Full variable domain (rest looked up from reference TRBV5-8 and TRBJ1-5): EAGVTQSPTHLIKTRGQQATLRCSPISGHTSVYWYQQALGLGLQFLLWYDEGEERNRGNFPPRFSGRQFPNYSSELNVNALELEDSALYLCASDPRQGNYSNQPQHFGDGTRLSIL.

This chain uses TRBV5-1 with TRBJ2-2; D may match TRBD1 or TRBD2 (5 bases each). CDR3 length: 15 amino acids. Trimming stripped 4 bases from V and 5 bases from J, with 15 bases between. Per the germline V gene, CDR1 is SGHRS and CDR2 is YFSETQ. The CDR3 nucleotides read TGCGCCAGCAGCAGGCGGCAGGGCGGGACCGGGGAGCTGTTTTTT. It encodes CASSRRQGGTGELFF.

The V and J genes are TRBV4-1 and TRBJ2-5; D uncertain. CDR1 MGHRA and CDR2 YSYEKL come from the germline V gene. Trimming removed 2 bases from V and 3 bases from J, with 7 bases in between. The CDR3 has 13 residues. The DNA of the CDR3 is TGCGCCAGCAGCCAATTCCAAAAAGAGACCCAGTACTTC. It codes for CASSQFQKETQYF.

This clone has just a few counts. In DNA, the CDR3 is TGTGCCAGCAGCTTGGATGGGACTACAACAGATACGCAGTATTTT. Its protein is CASSLDGTTTDTQYF. This chain links TRBV5-4 with TRBJ2-3, with TRBD2 matching 7 bases. Germline V gene lookup returns CDR1 SGHNT and CDR2 YYREEE (reference sequence). This CDR3 has 15 residues. J gave up 3 bases and V 0 bases, and 4 bases lay outside the gene matches.

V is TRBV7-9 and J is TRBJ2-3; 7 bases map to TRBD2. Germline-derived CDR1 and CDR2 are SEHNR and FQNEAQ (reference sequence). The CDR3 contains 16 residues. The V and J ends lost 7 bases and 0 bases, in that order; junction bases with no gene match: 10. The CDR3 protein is CASTLIGRGSTDTQYF. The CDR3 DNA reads TGTGCCAGCACCCTTATCGGGCGGGGGAGCACAGATACGCAGTATTTT.

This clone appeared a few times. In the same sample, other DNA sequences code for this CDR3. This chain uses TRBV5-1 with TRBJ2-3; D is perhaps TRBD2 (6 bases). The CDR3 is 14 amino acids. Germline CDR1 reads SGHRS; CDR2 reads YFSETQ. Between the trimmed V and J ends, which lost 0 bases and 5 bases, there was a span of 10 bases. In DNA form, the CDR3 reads TGCGCCAGCAGCTTGGAAGCGGGCCTAGATACGCAGTATTTT. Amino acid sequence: CASSLEAGLDTQYF.

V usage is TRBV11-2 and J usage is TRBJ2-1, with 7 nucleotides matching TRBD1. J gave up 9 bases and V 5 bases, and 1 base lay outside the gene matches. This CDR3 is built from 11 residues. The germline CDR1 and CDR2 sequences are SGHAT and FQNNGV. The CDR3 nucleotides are TGTGCCAGCAGCGCAGGGGGTGAGCAGTTCTTC. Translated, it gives CASSAGGEQFF. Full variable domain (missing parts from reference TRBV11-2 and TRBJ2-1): EAGVAQSPRYKIIEKRQSVAFWCNPISGHATLYWYQQILGQGPKLLIQFQNNGVVDDSQLPKDRFSAERLKGVDSTLKIQPAKLEDSAVYLCASSAGGEQFFGPGTRLTVL.

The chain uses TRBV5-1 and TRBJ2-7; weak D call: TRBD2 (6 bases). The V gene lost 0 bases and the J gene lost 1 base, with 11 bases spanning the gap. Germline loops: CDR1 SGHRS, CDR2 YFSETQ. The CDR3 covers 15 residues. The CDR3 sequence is CASSLDWGVSYEQYF. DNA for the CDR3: TGCGCCAGCAGCTTGGATTGGGGGGTGTCCTACGAGCAGTACTTC.

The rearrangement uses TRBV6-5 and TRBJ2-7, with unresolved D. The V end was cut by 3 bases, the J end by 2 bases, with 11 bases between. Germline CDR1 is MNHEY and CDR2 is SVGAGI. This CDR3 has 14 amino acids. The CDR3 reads CASSYSTDAYEQYF. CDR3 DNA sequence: TGTGCCAGCAGTTATAGTACGGACGCCTACGAGCAGTACTTC.

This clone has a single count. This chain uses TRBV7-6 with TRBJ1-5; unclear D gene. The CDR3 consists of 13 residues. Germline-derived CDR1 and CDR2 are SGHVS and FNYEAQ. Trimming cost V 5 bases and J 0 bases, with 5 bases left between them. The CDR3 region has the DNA TGTGCCAGCAGCCACAATAGCAATCAGCCCCAGCATTTT. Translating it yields CASSHNSNQPQHF.

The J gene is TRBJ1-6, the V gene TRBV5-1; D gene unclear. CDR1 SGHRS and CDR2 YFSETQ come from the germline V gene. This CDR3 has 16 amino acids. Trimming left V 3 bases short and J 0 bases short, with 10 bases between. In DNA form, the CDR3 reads TGCGCCAGCAGCTACGAAGGTGACTCCTATAATTCACCCCTCCACTTT. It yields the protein CASSYEGDSYNSPLHF.

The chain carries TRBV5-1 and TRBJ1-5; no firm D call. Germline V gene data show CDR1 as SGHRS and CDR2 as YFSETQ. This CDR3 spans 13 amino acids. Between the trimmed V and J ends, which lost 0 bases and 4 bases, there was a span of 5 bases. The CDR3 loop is CASSLALNQPQHF. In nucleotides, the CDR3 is TGCGCCAGCAGCTTGGCTCTAAATCAGCCCCAGCATTTT.

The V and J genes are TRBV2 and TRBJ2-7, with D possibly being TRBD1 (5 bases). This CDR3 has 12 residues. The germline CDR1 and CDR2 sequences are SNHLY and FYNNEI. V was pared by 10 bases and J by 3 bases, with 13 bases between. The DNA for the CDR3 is TGTGCCACCGATTCCGACAGCTACGAGCAGTACGTC. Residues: CATDSDSYEQYV.

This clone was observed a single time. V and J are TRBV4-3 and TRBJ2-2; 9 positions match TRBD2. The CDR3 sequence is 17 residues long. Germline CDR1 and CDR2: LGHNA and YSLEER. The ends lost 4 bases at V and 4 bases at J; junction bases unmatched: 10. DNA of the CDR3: TGCGCCAGCAGCCCACGGTCTAGCGGGGAGGCCACCGGGGAGCTGTTTTTT. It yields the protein CASSPRSSGEATGELFF.

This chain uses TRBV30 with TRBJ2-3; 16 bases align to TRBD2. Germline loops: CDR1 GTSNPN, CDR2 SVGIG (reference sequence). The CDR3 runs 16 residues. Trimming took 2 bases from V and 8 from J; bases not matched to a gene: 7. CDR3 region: CAWSPGLAGGQGTQYF. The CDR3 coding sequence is TGTGCCTGGAGTCCGGGACTAGCGGGGGGGCAAGGTACGCAGTATTTT.

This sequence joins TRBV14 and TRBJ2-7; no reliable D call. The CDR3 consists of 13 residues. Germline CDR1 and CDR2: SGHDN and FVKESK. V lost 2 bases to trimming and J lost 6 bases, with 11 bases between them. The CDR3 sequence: CASSQSRWGEQYF. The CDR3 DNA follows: TGTGCCAGCAGCCAATCAAGGTGGGGCGAGCAGTACTTC.

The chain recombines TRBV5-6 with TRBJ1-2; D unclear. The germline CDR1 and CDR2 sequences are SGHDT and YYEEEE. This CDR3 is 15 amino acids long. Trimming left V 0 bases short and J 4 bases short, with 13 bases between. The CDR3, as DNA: TGTGCCAGCAGCTTGGGAGGCGGAGAAAGCTATGGCTACACCTTC. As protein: CASSLGGGESYGYTF.

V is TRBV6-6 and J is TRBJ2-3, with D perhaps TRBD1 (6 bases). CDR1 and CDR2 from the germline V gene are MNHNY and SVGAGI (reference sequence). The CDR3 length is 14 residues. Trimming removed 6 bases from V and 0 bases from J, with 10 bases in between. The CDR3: CASRYRESTDTQYF. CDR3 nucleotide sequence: TGTGCCAGCAGGTACAGGGAGAGCACAGATACGCAGTATTTT.

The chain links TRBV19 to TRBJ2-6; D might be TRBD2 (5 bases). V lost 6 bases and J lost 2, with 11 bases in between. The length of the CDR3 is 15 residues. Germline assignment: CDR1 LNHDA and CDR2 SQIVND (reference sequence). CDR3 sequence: CASRSGNPGANVLTF. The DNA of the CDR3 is TGTGCCAGTAGGTCGGGAAACCCTGGGGCCAACGTCCTGACTTTC.

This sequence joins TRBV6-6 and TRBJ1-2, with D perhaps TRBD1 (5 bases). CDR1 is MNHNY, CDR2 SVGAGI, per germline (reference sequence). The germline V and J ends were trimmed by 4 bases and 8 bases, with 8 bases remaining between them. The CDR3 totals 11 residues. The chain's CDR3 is CASSSSGGYTF. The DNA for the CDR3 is TGTGCCAGCAGTTCCTCAGGGGGCTACACCTTC.